Each of the 20 T cell receptor beta chains below was sequenced from the same sample in a study of T cell changes during pregnancy in multiple sclerosis. The table came from immunoSEQ multiplex PCR; TCRdb's copy has only in-frame clones and leaves some out. The sample holds some 29,000 clones, roughly 91% seen once. The specimen comprised CD8+ T cells from peripheral blood mononuclear cells, sampled in the second trimester of pregnancy. These receptors all come from a female donor in good health, enrolled as a control in a pregnancy study.

This rearrangement joins TRBV9 to TRBJ2-1; 11 positions agree with TRBD2. Germline loops: CDR1 SGDLS, CDR2 YYNGEE. The CDR3 spans 15 residues. V trimming: 4 bases; J trimming: 4 bases; junction bases outside the gene matches: 4. CDR3 DNA: TGTGCCAGCAGCCCCACTAGCGGGGGATACAATGAGCAGTTCTTC. Protein sequence: CASSPTSGGYNEQFF. Full variable domain (outside the CDR3, taken from reference TRBV9 and TRBJ2-1): DSGVTQTPKHLITATGQRVTLRCSPRSGDLSVYWYQQSLDQGLQFLIQYYNGEERAKGNILERFSAQQFPDLHSELNLSSLELGDSALYFCASSPTSGGYNEQFFGPGTRLTVL.

Written as DNA, the CDR3 is TGTGCCAGCCAGGCGGGGCCCGGGGATACGCAGTATTTT. It specifies CASQAGPGDTQYF. The rearrangement joins TRBV6-5 to TRBJ2-3; perhaps TRBD2 as D (6 bases). The CDR3 runs 13 residues. CDR1 and CDR2 (germline): MNHEY, SVGAGI. The V end lost 8 bases, the J end lost 6 bases, and 15 bases lay between the germline ends.

This clone was found once. This chain links TRBV19 with TRBJ1-6, with 9 bases that match TRBD1. Germline trimming cut 7 bases from V and 3 bases from J; bases unmatched to any gene: 7. Germline CDR1 LNHDA, CDR2 SQIVND (reference sequence). This CDR3 comprises 16 residues. The CDR3 loop is CASIADRGDYNSPLHF. In nucleotides, the CDR3 is TGTGCCAGTATAGCGGACAGGGGCGACTATAATTCACCCCTCCACTTT.

This chain connects TRBV7-2 to TRBJ1-2; D unclear. CDR3 length: 14 residues. V was cut by 5 bases and J by 0 bases, with 10 bases left in between. Germline loops: CDR1 SGHTA, CDR2 FQGNSA. Here the CDR3 DNA reads TGTGCCAGCAGCGACGACTCGGCTAACTATGGCTACACCTTC. It specifies CASSDDSANYGYTF.

This clone was seen a handful of times. The V and J genes are TRBV6-4 and TRBJ2-3; 10 positions agree with TRBD2. CDR3 length equals 15 residues. V dropped 7 bases and J dropped 4; count of bases not matched to a gene: 8. CDR1 and CDR2 (germline): MRHNA, SNTAGT. For the CDR3, the DNA is TGTGCCAGCACCCCAAGCGGGGGGGCCTCAGATACGCAGTATTTT. Translating it yields CASTPSGGASDTQYF.

This clone was seen more than once but under ten times. The CDR3 nucleotides are TGTGCCAGCAGCCCAGACCACGGGGGGATAAACACTGAAGCTTTCTTT. Translating gives CASSPDHGGINTEAFF. The chain combines TRBV4-2 with TRBJ1-1; D is perhaps TRBD1 (5 bases). CDR3 length equals 16 residues. Trimming pared 4 bases from V and 2 bases from J, leaving 17 bases between. The germline gives CDR1 LGHNA, CDR2 YNFKEQ.

The J gene is TRBJ1-6, the V gene TRBV15; D gene uncertain. CDR3 length: 15 amino acids. Deletions cut 1 base from V and 11 bases from J, with 15 bases between. In germline, CDR1 is LNHNV, CDR2 YYDKDF (reference sequence). In nucleotides, the CDR3 is TGTGCCACCAGCAGAGTCGGTCACCTATCTCCACCCCTCCACTTT. Its translation: CATSRVGHLSPPLHF.

This chain joins TRBV6-6 and TRBJ1-1; D perhaps matches TRBD1 (5 bases). Germline V gene sequence: CDR1 MNHNY, CDR2 SVGAGI (reference sequence). This CDR3 is 13 amino acids long. Trimming pared 0 bases from V and 8 bases from J, leaving 10 bases between. The CDR3 nucleotides are TGTGCCAGCAGTTACTCGGGCGGGGGAGAAGCTTTCTTT. The encoded protein is CASSYSGGGEAFF.

The CDR3, as DNA: TGCGCCAGCAGTCAATCGACAGGGAACACCGGGGAGCTGTTTTTT. Amino acid sequence: CASSQSTGNTGELFF. V usage is TRBV23-1 and J usage is TRBJ2-2, with a tentative D call TRBD1 (6 bases). TRBV23-1 is placed among ORFs of uncertain function. The CDR3 is 15 residues long. The V end was cut by 0 bases, the J end by 1 base, with 6 bases between.

The chain couples TRBV9 to TRBJ2-5; possible D gene TRBD2, 7 bases. The length of the CDR3 is 16 residues. CDR1 and CDR2 from the germline V gene are SGDLS and YYNGEE. Trimming removed 0 bases from V and 2 bases from J, with 14 bases in between. The CDR3 spells CASSVEGGVWQETQYF. CDR3 DNA: TGTGCCAGCAGCGTAGAGGGGGGGGTGTGGCAAGAGACCCAGTACTTC.

The chain has TRBV13 and TRBJ2-2; 8 bases match TRBD1. This CDR3 comprises 15 residues. V was clipped by 5 bases and J by 4 bases; unmatched bases: 6. Germline-derived CDR1 and CDR2 are PRHDT and FYEKMQ (reference sequence). The CDR3 DNA follows: TGTGCCAGCAGCGCCACAGGGGGAGGCACCGGGGAGCTGTTTTTT. The encoded protein is CASSATGGGTGELFF.

The rearrangement uses TRBV5-5 and TRBJ2-7; the match to TRBD2 covers 7 bases. The ends lost 4 bases at V and 5 bases at J; junction bases unmatched: 18. CDR1 and CDR2 (germline): SGHKS, YYEKEE (reference sequence). The CDR3 covers 17 residues. CDR3 DNA: TGTGCCAGCAGCGCCCACGAGACGGGGGGATTGGAGGACGAGCAGTACTTC. Amino acid sequence: CASSAHETGGLEDEQYF.

This clone was recorded once. The chain uses TRBV7-2 and TRBJ2-5, with 10 bases aligning to TRBD2. J lost 1 base, V lost 5 bases, and 4 bases had no gene match. The CDR3 consists of 15 residues. The germline V gene has CDR1 SGHTA and CDR2 FQGNSA. CDR3 in DNA: TGTGCCAGCAGCATTAGCGGGGGGACCCAAGAGACCCAGTACTTC. Residues: CASSISGGTQETQYF.

The V gene is TRBV11-2, the J gene TRBJ2-5, with a tentative D call TRBD2 (6 bases). V lost 1 base and J 5 bases, leaving 14 bases between the germline ends. The germline V gene encodes CDR1 SGHAT and CDR2 FQNNGV. The CDR3 contains 15 residues. The CDR3 sequence is CASSLVPVAGETQYF. The CDR3 bases are TGTGCCAGCAGCTTAGTCCCGGTTGCGGGGGAGACCCAGTACTTC.

Only one count was recorded for this clone. This chain connects TRBV27 to TRBJ1-2; 9 positions match TRBD1. J gave up 3 bases and V 6 bases, and 5 bases lay outside the gene matches. This CDR3 is 14 amino acids long. Germline loops: CDR1 MNHEY, CDR2 SMNVEV (reference sequence). CDR3 loop: CASSPRDRDYGYTF. DNA of the CDR3: TGTGCCAGCAGCCCCCGGGACAGGGACTATGGCTACACCTTC.

This chain uses TRBV11-2 with TRBJ2-5; D might be TRBD1 (6 bases). The CDR3 sequence is 15 residues long. V lost 5 bases to trimming and J lost 4 bases, with 17 bases between them. In germline, CDR1 is SGHAT, CDR2 FQNNGV. CDR3 bases: TGTGCCAGCAGCGGGACACAGGGTTTAGGAGAGACCCAGTACTTC. Protein: CASSGTQGLGETQYF.

The V call is TRBV6-5, the J call TRBJ1-6, with D perhaps TRBD1 (5 bases). The germline CDR1 and CDR2 sequences are MNHEY and SVGAGI. The CDR3 extends over 15 amino acids. The V end was cut by 4 bases, the J end by 2 bases, with 9 bases between. CDR3: CASSSATAYNSPLHF. DNA for the CDR3: TGTGCCAGCAGTTCCGCGACAGCCTATAATTCACCCCTCCACTTT.

The genes are TRBV13 and TRBJ2-1; 7 nucleotides align to TRBD1. Germline CDR1 reads PRHDT; CDR2 reads FYEKMQ (reference sequence). The CDR3 sequence is 16 residues long. The junction had 6 bases not matched to a gene; V was cut back by 1 base and J by 3 bases. Here the CDR3 DNA reads TGTGCCAGCAGCTTAGTTCTGACAGGGAGCTACAATGAGCAGTTCTTC. Translated, it gives CASSLVLTGSYNEQFF.

The chain combines TRBV6-1 with TRBJ1-6; a possible D gene is TRBD1 (5 bases). V lost 7 bases, J lost 10 bases, and 17 bases lay in between. There are 14 residues in the CDR3. Germline V gene sequence: CDR1 MNHNS, CDR2 SASEGT. CDR3 coding DNA: TGTGCCAGCACCGGTTCAGGGTTTGACTCACCCCTCCACTTT. Translation gives CASTGSGFDSPLHF.

This chain links TRBV12-1 with TRBJ1-2; the D call TRBD1 from the table was never checked on the DNA. TRBV12-1 is shown as a pseudogene. The CDR3 is 14 amino acids. CDR3 nucleotide sequence: TGTGCCAGCAGCTCGGAGGACAGGTACTATGGCTACACCTTC. It is translated as CASSSEDRYYGYTF.